The next 9 T cell receptor beta chains were all read from a single sample in a study of post-analysis software for immune sequencing data. Findings and limits, study-wide: Patients showed TRBV5-6, TRBV5-1 and TRBV20-1 among five TRBV segments more frequent than in controls.

These receptors lack a known antigen. Unique molecular identifiers were built into the TCR beta cDNA libraries. MiXCR, applied by TCRdb to the PCR reads, yields one record per CDR3 protein. The table lists approximately 660,000 distinct CDR3 sequences, more than 50% of them singletons. Sequenced input: blood. The receptors stem from a girl aged 2 to 10 with multiple sclerosis.

This chain uses TRBV20-1 with TRBJ2-7; D is uncertain. This CDR3 spans 12 amino acids. The ends were cut back, 0 bases at V and 1 base at J, with 4 bases in the middle. Germline V gene lookup returns CDR1 DFQATT and CDR2 SNEGSKA (reference sequence). The CDR3 reads CSARDVSYEQYF. As DNA, the CDR3 is TGCAGTGCTAGAGATGTTTCCTACGAGCAGTACTTC.

The V and J genes are TRBV10-3 and TRBJ2-1; D might be TRBD2 (5 bases). The CDR3 extends over 14 amino acids. Germline V gene sequence: CDR1 ENHRY, CDR2 SYGVKD. The germline V and J ends were trimmed by 3 bases and 0 bases, with 6 bases remaining between them. The CDR3 sequence is CAISDGSSYNEQFF. The CDR3 nucleotides read TGTGCCATCAGTGATGGGAGCTCCTACAATGAGCAGTTCTTC.

This chain connects TRBV12-3 or TRBV12-4 to TRBJ1-1; the D gene is possibly TRBD1 (5 bases). Trimming stripped 0 bases from V and 1 base from J, with 6 bases between. This CDR3 has 14 amino acids. The CDR3 bases are TGTGCCAGCAGTTTAGCCGACAGGAACACTGAAGCTTTCTTT. This sequence encodes CASSLADRNTEAFF.

About this clonotype itself: An end of the junction differs from the germline gene, which may be a read error. The gene calls are TRBV7-8 and TRBJ2-2, with 11 bases lining up with TRBD2. CDR1 is SGHVS and CDR2 is FQNEAQ in the germline V gene. The CDR3 totals 16 residues. The chain's CDR3 is CASSLRLAGITEELFF. DNA for the CDR3: TGTGCCAGCAGCCTTCGACTAGCGGGAATCACCGAGGAGCTGTTTTTT.

The rearrangement links TRBV12-3 or TRBV12-4 to TRBJ1-2; no reliable D call. V shed 3 bases and J shed 0 bases, with 8 bases lying between them. The CDR3 loop spans 14 amino acids. As DNA, the CDR3 is TGTGCCAGCAGTTTGGGGTCCGCTAACTATGGCTACACCTTC. As protein: CASSLGSANYGYTF.

This chain connects TRBV30 to TRBJ2-1; 12 bases line up with TRBD2. The CDR3 covers 17 residues. CDR1 and CDR2 (germline): GTSNPN, SVGIG (reference sequence). V gave up 1 base and J gave up 0 bases; unmatched junction bases: 4. The CDR3 sequence: CAWSAGLAGSSYNEQFF. In nucleotides, the CDR3 is TGTGCCTGGAGTGCCGGACTAGCGGGGAGCTCCTACAATGAGCAGTTCTTC.

J is TRBJ1-5 and V is TRBV10-3; D is undetermined. The germline V gene encodes CDR1 ENHRY and CDR2 SYGVKD. The CDR3 spans 12 residues. Between the trimmed V and J ends, which lost 3 bases and 2 bases, there was a span of 2 bases. The CDR3 sequence: CAISDRNQPQHF. Here the CDR3 DNA reads TGTGCCATCAGTGACCGCAATCAGCCCCAGCATTTT.

This clonotype was counted between two and nine times. This chain joins TRBV5-6 and TRBJ2-5; D remains ambiguous. The CDR3 totals 14 residues. Trimming pared 0 bases from V and 2 bases from J, leaving 8 bases between. Germline V gene sequence: CDR1 SGHDT, CDR2 YYEEEE. The DNA of the CDR3 is TGTGCCAGCAGCTTGGTCCACAGACAAGAGACCCAGTACTTC. This translates into CASSLVHRQETQYF.

This chain joins TRBV12-5 and TRBJ2-1; 12 bases map to TRBD2. Germline loops: CDR1 LGHNT, CDR2 FRNRAP. V lost 1 base, J lost 10 bases, and 5 bases stayed unmatched. This CDR3 contains 15 residues. The CDR3 here is CASGLGTSGMREQFF. Written as DNA, the CDR3 is TGTGCTAGTGGTTTGGGGACTAGCGGGATGCGGGAGCAGTTCTTC.